The 32 T cell receptor beta chains below all came from one sample that was sequenced in a study of identical twins. In TCRdb, the 5' RACE reads were re-called with MiXCR into one record per CDR3 protein. The table lists hundreds of thousands of distinct CDR3 sequences, roughly 8% of them singletons. These data are also associated with another study on yellow fever vaccine responses in identical twins.

The sample was PBMCs. Every receptor here comes from a woman between 18 and 29 years old in good health.

This clonotype was picked up a small number of times. The J gene is TRBJ2-3, the V gene TRBV20-1; 7 nucleotides match TRBD2. The V segment lost 0 bases and the J segment 3 bases; nucleotides outside the gene matches: 6. CDR3 length: 15 residues. Germline V gene sequence: CDR1 DFQATT, CDR2 SNEGSKA (reference sequence). The CDR3 DNA reads TGCAGTGCTAGAGATTATTCGGGGGGTACAGATACGCAGTATTTT. This gives the protein CSARDYSGGTDTQYF.

The sample holds many counts of this clonotype. The chain joins TRBV27 to TRBJ2-1; the D gene is possibly TRBD1 (6 bases). The ends were cut back, 1 base at V and 7 bases at J, with 17 bases in the middle. The CDR3 loop spans 16 amino acids. The V gene's germline CDR1 is MNHEY and CDR2 SMNVEV (reference sequence). The CDR3 loop is CASSLYWTAIPNEQFF. CDR3 nucleotide sequence: TGTGCCAGCAGTTTATATTGGACAGCAATTCCAAATGAGCAGTTCTTC.

In its sample, this clonotype was seen a few times. This rearrangement joins TRBV30 to TRBJ2-3, with TRBD2 matching over 11 bases. The junction had 8 bases not matched to a gene; V was cut back by 3 bases and J by 3 bases. The germline V gene encodes CDR1 GTSNPN and CDR2 SVGIG (reference sequence). The CDR3 has 16 amino acids. CDR3 nucleotide sequence: TGTGCCTGGAGAGAACGGGGGACTAGCGGAACAGATACGCAGTATTTT. It is translated as CAWRERGTSGTDTQYF.

Details on this clonotype: A much more abundant neighbour one base away suggests this may be a read error. The chain recombines TRBV12-3 or TRBV12-4 with TRBJ2-5; the match to TRBD2 covers 7 bases. V lost 4 bases, J lost 0 bases, and 8 bases stayed unmatched. The CDR3 sequence is 16 residues long. The CDR3 spells CASSSEPAGYQETQYF. The CDR3 DNA follows: TGTGCCAGCAGTTCAGAACCAGCGGGGTACCAAGAGACCCAGTACTTC.

The table lists this clonotype with many counts. The chain uses TRBV6-5 and TRBJ2-7; D unresolved. Deletions cut 5 bases from V and 2 bases from J, with 19 bases between. The CDR3 loop spans 16 amino acids. CDR1 is MNHEY, CDR2 SVGAGI, per germline. CDR3 region: CASSTPRNSLTYEQYF. The CDR3 nucleotides read TGTGCCAGCAGTACCCCGAGGAACAGTTTAACCTACGAGCAGTACTTC.

The rearrangement links TRBV29-1 to TRBJ1-2, with 9 bases that match TRBD1. The CDR3 covers 14 residues. Germline loops: CDR1 SQVTM, CDR2 ANQGSEA. Losses at the gene ends were 5 bases for V and 3 bases for J; bases not matched to a gene: 7. In DNA form, the CDR3 reads TGCAGCGTTCCCACAGGGGGCTCTGACTATGGCTACACCTTC. The encoded protein is CSVPTGGSDYGYTF.

The genes are TRBV10-3 and TRBJ2-5; perhaps TRBD1 as D (5 bases). Trimming cost V 0 bases and J 3 bases, with 8 bases left between them. There are 14 residues in the CDR3. Germline V gives CDR1 ENHRY, CDR2 SYGVKD. The CDR3 DNA reads as TGTGCCATCAGTGAGTCCAGGGTAAAAGAGACCCAGTACTTC. This codes for CAISESRVKETQYF.

This clonotype has just a few counts. The V gene is TRBV9, the J gene TRBJ2-1; TRBD2 matches 7 bases. V lost 1 base and J lost 2; bases outside the gene matches: 3. Looked up from germline, CDR1 is SGDLS and CDR2 is YYNGEE. CDR3 length: 15 residues. The CDR3 DNA reads TGTGCCAGCAGCGTACGGGGGGAAACCTACAATGAGCAGTTCTTC. Residues: CASSVRGETYNEQFF. The whole variable domain, remainder taken from reference TRBV9 and TRBJ2-1, is DSGVTQTPKHLITATGQRVTLRCSPRSGDLSVYWYQQSLDQGLQFLIQYYNGEERAKGNILERFSAQQFPDLHSELNLSSLELGDSALYFCASSVRGETYNEQFFGPGTRLTVL.

As concerns this clonotype: At one end, the junction sequence differs from germline, possibly due to a read error. This chain connects TRBV11-1 to TRBJ2-1; either TRBD1 or TRBD2 may supply D (5 bases each). The CDR3 runs 18 residues. The germline V gene encodes CDR1 SGHAT and CDR2 FQDESV (reference sequence). The CDR3 DNA is TGTGCCAGCAGCTTGCGACAATCCGGGACGAGCTCCTACAACGAGCAGTTCTTC. The encoded protein is CASSLRQSGTSSYNEQFF. The whole variable domain, remainder taken from reference TRBV11-1 and TRBJ2-1, is EAEVAQSPRYKITEKSQAVAFWCDPISGHATLYWYRQILGQGPELLVQFQDESVVDDSQLPKDRFSAERLKGVDSTLKIQPAELGDSAMYLCASSLRQSGTSSYNEQFFGPGTRLTVL.

For this clonotype: It may be a read error: a sequence one base away is much more abundant. The chain uses TRBV9 and TRBJ2-1; D not certain. The CDR3 length is 15 residues. Germline lookup yields CDR1 SGDLS and CDR2 YYNGEE. Trimming removed 4 bases from V and 0 bases from J, with 11 bases in between. The CDR3 sequence is CASSSDGYSYNEQFF. Written as DNA, the CDR3 is TGTGCCAGCAGCTCTGACGGTTACTCCTACAATGAGCAGTTCTTC. Drawing the rest from reference TRBV9 and TRBJ2-1, the complete variable domain is DSGVTQTPKHLITATGQRVTLRCSPRSGDLSVYWYQQSLDQGLQFLIQYYNGEERAKGNILERFSAQQFPDLHSELNLSSLELGDSALYFCASSSDGYSYNEQFFGPGTRLTVL.

The chain joins TRBV30 to TRBJ2-3; TRBD2 matches at 7 bases. The CDR3 contains 12 residues. In germline, CDR1 is GTSNPN, CDR2 SVGIG (reference sequence). V shed 0 bases, J shed 8 bases, and the junction held 2 bases outside the gene matches. The CDR3 DNA reads TGTGCCTGGAGTGTCACGGGAGGTACGCAGTATTTT. Translating gives CAWSVTGGTQYF.

CDR3 nucleotide sequence: TGCAGTGCGATCACAGGGGGGATTTTGGACGAGCAGTACTTC. Protein: CSAITGGILDEQYF. The rearrangement links TRBV20-1 to TRBJ2-7; 8 bases align to TRBD1. The germline gives CDR1 DFQATT, CDR2 SNEGSKA (reference sequence). The CDR3 has 14 amino acids. V gave up 6 bases and J gave up 5 bases; unmatched junction bases: 12.

There are a few counts of this clonotype. V and J are TRBV29-1 and TRBJ2-1; 7 bases line up with TRBD1. The CDR3 has 14 amino acids. The V and J ends lost 0 bases and 7 bases, in that order; junction bases with no gene match: 6. CDR1 and CDR2 (germline): SQVTM, ANQGSEA. CDR3 residues: CSVEDWDSRNEQFF. The CDR3 DNA reads TGCAGCGTTGAAGATTGGGACAGCAGAAATGAGCAGTTCTTC.

This clonotype has a handful of counts. The chain has TRBV6-2 or TRBV6-3 and TRBJ2-7; 7 nucleotides align to TRBD1. Germline trimming cut 7 bases from V and 3 bases from J; bases unmatched to any gene: 9. Per germline, CDR1 MNHEY and CDR2 SVGEGT. The CDR3 runs 14 residues. This CDR3 is CASTETGLHYEQYF. The CDR3 region has the DNA TGTGCCAGCACCGAGACAGGGCTTCACTACGAGCAGTACTTC.

This sequence joins TRBV7-3 and TRBJ2-1, with D perhaps TRBD2 (5 bases). The CDR3 sequence is 13 residues long. With 1 base removed from V and 7 bases from J, the gap between germline ends came to 8 bases. Germline V lookup: CDR1 SGHTA, CDR2 FQGTGA. The CDR3 loop is CASSLRRSNEQFF. In nucleotides, the CDR3 is TGTGCCAGCAGCTTAAGGAGGTCAAATGAGCAGTTCTTC.

This clonotype was detected ten times or more. V and J are TRBV28 and TRBJ2-5, with no clear D. The CDR3 has 13 residues. The germline CDR1 and CDR2 sequences are MDHEN and SYDVKM. The V end lost 3 bases, the J end lost 5 bases, and 10 bases lay between the germline ends. For the CDR3, the DNA is TGTGCCAGCAGTTTGCTAAGCCCGGAGACCCAGTACTTC. Protein sequence: CASSLLSPETQYF.

This clonotype was recorded a few times. The V call is TRBV7-8, the J call TRBJ2-1; 9 positions agree with TRBD2. The length of the CDR3 is 19 residues. Germline-derived CDR1 and CDR2 are SGHVS and FQNEAQ. The junction had 15 bases not matched to a gene; V was cut back by 1 base and J by 5 bases. The CDR3 region is CASSLVVLAGKPTNNEQFF. DNA for the CDR3: TGTGCCAGCAGCTTAGTTGTGCTAGCGGGAAAGCCGACCAACAATGAGCAGTTCTTC.

This clonotype came up a few times. J is TRBJ2-5 and V is TRBV5-6; the D is unclear. This CDR3 has 14 amino acids. Germline CDR1 is SGHDT and CDR2 is YYEEEE. Trimming took 0 bases from V and 7 from J, leaving 13 bases between them. Here the CDR3 reads CASSLEYRRGTQYF. The CDR3 DNA reads as TGTGCCAGCAGCTTGGAGTACCGGAGAGGGACCCAGTACTTC.

The V call is TRBV11-2, the J call TRBJ2-7; D gene uncertain. The germline gives CDR1 SGHAT, CDR2 FQNNGV. The CDR3 is 15 residues long. V lost 0 bases and J 0 bases, leaving 9 bases between the germline ends. The CDR3 DNA is TGTGCCAGCAGCTTAGAAATGTCTCTCTCCTACGAGCAGTACTTC. It yields the protein CASSLEMSLSYEQYF.

This rearrangement joins TRBV20-1 to TRBJ2-3; 7 nucleotides match TRBD2. The CDR3 contains 15 residues. The J segment lost 1 base and the V segment lost 6 bases, leaving 10 bases of the junction unmatched. Germline CDR1 and CDR2: DFQATT and SNEGSKA (reference sequence). CDR3 in DNA: TGCAGTGCCCCAGGGAGGGAGAGGGGCACAGATACGCAGTATTTT. Its translation is CSAPGRERGTDTQYF.

This chain connects TRBV4-3 to TRBJ2-7; possibly TRBD2 for D (5 bases). Trimming took off 0 bases at V and 1 base at J, with 16 bases between the two ends. From germline, CDR1 is LGHNA and CDR2 YSLEER. The CDR3 sequence is 17 residues long. CDR3 DNA sequence: TGCGCCAGCAGCCAAGAAGGACCCGACTACGTGTCCTACGAGCAGTACTTC. Amino acids: CASSQEGPDYVSYEQYF.

V gene TRBV7-3 combines with J gene TRBJ2-1; 12 nucleotides line up with TRBD2. This CDR3 spans 15 amino acids. Germline assignment: CDR1 SGHTA and CDR2 FQGTGA. The junction had 6 bases not matched to a gene; V was cut back by 2 bases and J by 10 bases. The CDR3 DNA is TGTGCCAGCAGCTTACTAGCGGGGGGGCCGTCCGAGCAGTTCTTC. This encodes CASSLLAGGPSEQFF. The full variable domain, with the rest looked up from reference TRBV7-3 and TRBJ2-1, is GAGVSQTPSNKVTEKGKYVELRCDPISGHTALYWYRQSLGQGPEFLIYFQGTGAADDSGLPNDRFFAVRPEGSVSTLKIQRTERGDSAVYLCASSLLAGGPSEQFFGPGTRLTVL.

CDR3 sequence (DNA): TGTGCCAGCAGCGGCCAGGGGGGGACAGCCACAGATACGCAGTATTTT. Amino acid sequence: CASSGQGGTATDTQYF. This chain connects TRBV7-2 to TRBJ2-3; D might be TRBD1 or TRBD2, each matching 7 bases. The CDR3 runs 16 residues. The germline V gene has CDR1 SGHTA and CDR2 FQGNSA. V shed 5 bases and J shed 2 bases, with 17 bases lying between them. Supplemented by reference TRBV7-2 and TRBJ2-3, the full variable domain reads GAGVSQSPSNKVTEKGKDVELRCDPISGHTALYWYRQSLGQGLEFLIYFQGNSAPDKSGLPSDRFSAERTGGSVSTLTIQRTQQEDSAVYLCASSGQGGTATDTQYFGPGTRLTVL.

The chain couples TRBV7-2 to TRBJ1-3; 8 bases map to TRBD1. The J segment lost 2 bases and the V segment lost 4 bases, leaving 4 bases of the junction unmatched. CDR1 is SGHTA and CDR2 is FQGNSA in the germline V gene. The CDR3 loop spans 15 amino acids. Written as DNA, the CDR3 is TGTGCCAGCAGCTCGACAGGGGATGCTGGAAACACCATATATTTT. This encodes CASSSTGDAGNTIYF.

The V and J genes are TRBV12-3 or TRBV12-4 and TRBJ1-1; D remains ambiguous. The CDR3 has 14 residues. Trimming removed 2 bases at V and 1 base at J, with 8 bases between. The CDR3 spells CASSLLLGNTEAFF. The CDR3, as DNA: TGTGCCAGCAGTTTATTGTTGGGGAACACTGAAGCTTTCTTT.

This clonotype has a count of ten or more. The V and J genes are TRBV28 and TRBJ1-3; unclear D gene. The CDR3 covers 14 residues. Germline CDR1 is MDHEN and CDR2 is SYDVKM. Trimming cost V 6 bases and J 0 bases, with 9 bases left between them. The CDR3 protein is CASSLRVSGNTIYF. The DNA of the CDR3 is TGTGCCAGCAGCCTTAGAGTCTCTGGAAACACCATATATTTT.

The gene calls are TRBV9 and TRBJ2-3, with D possibly being TRBD2 (5 bases). The germline V gene has CDR1 SGDLS and CDR2 YYNGEE. The CDR3 covers 16 residues. V lost 0 bases and J 2 bases, leaving 13 bases between the germline ends. The CDR3 coding sequence is TGTGCCAGCAGCGTAGCTGAAGGACTTATCACAGATACGCAGTATTTT. The encoded protein is CASSVAEGLITDTQYF.

This clonotype was picked up many times. In nucleotides, the CDR3 is TGTGCCAGCAGTTACTCTCGCAATCAGCCCCAGCATTTT. It codes for CASSYSRNQPQHF. The rearrangement joins TRBV6-5 to TRBJ1-5; D is uncertain. The germline gives CDR1 MNHEY, CDR2 SVGAGI. The CDR3 sequence is 13 residues long. The ends were cut back, 0 bases at V and 2 bases at J, with 2 bases in the middle.

V gene TRBV7-9 combines with J gene TRBJ2-5; D possibly corresponds to TRBD2 (7 bases). The CDR3 totals 16 residues. Germline CDR1 is SEHNR and CDR2 is FQNEAQ (reference sequence). The germline V and J ends were trimmed by 3 bases and 4 bases, with 18 bases remaining between them. In DNA, the CDR3 is TGTGCCAGCAGCTTTTCTTCGGGAGGCAGGGGAGAGACCCAGTACTTC. It yields the protein CASSFSSGGRGETQYF.

This clonotype was seen only a few times. This chain links TRBV6-1 with TRBJ2-3; 9 nucleotides line up with TRBD2. The germline CDR1 and CDR2 sequences are MNHNS and SASEGT. The CDR3 extends over 17 amino acids. After removal of 6 bases from V and 0 bases from J, the junction contained 10 bases not matched to a gene. The CDR3 bases are TGTGCCAGCAGGGGCGGGAGGGATACCCCAAGCACAGATACGCAGTATTTT. Translation: CASRGGRDTPSTDTQYF.

This clonotype was detected ten times or more. This chain links TRBV25-1 with TRBJ1-1; 7 bases are shared with TRBD1. Germline V CDR1 and CDR2: MGHDK, SYGVNS. Trimming took 4 bases from V and 3 from J; bases not matched to a gene: 2. This CDR3 region has 13 residues. The CDR3 here is CASSGQGDTEAFF. For the CDR3, the DNA is TGTGCCAGCAGTGGTCAGGGGGACACTGAAGCTTTCTTT.

V gene TRBV6-2 or TRBV6-3 combines with J gene TRBJ2-7; TRBD1 or TRBD2 may be the D gene (5 bases each). Trimming pared 10 bases from V and 6 bases from J, leaving 22 bases between. The CDR3 has 14 amino acids. CDR1 and CDR2 from the germline V gene are MNHEY and SVGEGT. The CDR3 sequence: CATGRSGGRGEQYF. DNA for the CDR3: TGTGCCACCGGACGTAGTGGGGGAAGGGGCGAGCAGTACTTC.